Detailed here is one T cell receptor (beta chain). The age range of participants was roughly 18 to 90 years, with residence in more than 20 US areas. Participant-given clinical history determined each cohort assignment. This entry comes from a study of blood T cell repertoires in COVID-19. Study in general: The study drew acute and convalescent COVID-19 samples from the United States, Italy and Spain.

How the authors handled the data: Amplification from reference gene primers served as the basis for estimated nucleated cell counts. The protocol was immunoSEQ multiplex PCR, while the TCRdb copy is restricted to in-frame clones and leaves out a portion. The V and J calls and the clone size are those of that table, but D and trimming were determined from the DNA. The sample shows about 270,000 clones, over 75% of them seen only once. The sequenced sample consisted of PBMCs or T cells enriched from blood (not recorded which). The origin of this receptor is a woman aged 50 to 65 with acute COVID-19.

CDR3: CASSPLAQGATQAFF. CDR3 coding DNA: TGTGCCAGCAGCCCTCTGGCCCAGGGGGCCACCCAAGCTTTCTTT. This sequence joins TRBV2 and TRBJ1-1, with 8 bases matching TRBD1. Germline lookup yields CDR1 SNHLY and CDR2 FYNNEI. This CDR3 has 15 residues. V lost 6 bases, J lost 9 bases, and 15 bases stayed unmatched.